This T cell receptor beta chain derives from a study of cytotoxic CD8 clonotypes in ibrutinib-treated CLL. Study details: Following a median around twelve months of treatment, with a range of 6 to 36, response samples were taken. General study points: Public clonotypes, an uncommon group, contracted or remained stable on treatment. Clonality correlated strongly with circulating CD8+ T cells and exceeded age-matched healthy donors at baseline.

This clone has only a few counts. Its target is unknown. TCRdb's copy holds only in-frame clones and misses some; the assay was immunoSEQ multiplex PCR. The data hold roughly 200,000 clones, with around 72% observed a single time. Material: PBMCs, obtained after 24 months of ibrutinib treatment. This TCR came from a human donor with chronic lymphocytic leukemia.

The CDR3 DNA follows: TGTGCCAGCCGACTGGTTAGCGGGAGTGCCGGGGAGCTGTTTTTT. Translation gives CASRLVSGSAGELFF. The chain links TRBV6-5 to TRBJ2-2; 9 nucleotides agree with TRBD2. The CDR3 consists of 15 residues. The germline V gene has CDR1 MNHEY and CDR2 SVGAGI. J was trimmed by 6 bases and V by 8 bases; bases with no gene match: 10.